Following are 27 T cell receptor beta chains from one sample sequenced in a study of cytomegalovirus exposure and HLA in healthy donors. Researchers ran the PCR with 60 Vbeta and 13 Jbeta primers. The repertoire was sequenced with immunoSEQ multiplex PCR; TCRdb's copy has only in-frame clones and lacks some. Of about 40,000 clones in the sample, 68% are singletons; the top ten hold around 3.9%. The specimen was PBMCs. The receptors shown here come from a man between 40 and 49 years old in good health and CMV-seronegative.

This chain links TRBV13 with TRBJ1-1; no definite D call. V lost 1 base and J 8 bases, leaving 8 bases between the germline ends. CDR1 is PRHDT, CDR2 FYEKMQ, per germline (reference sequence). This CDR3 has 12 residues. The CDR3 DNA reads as TGTGCCAGCAGCTTAGCTAGCCGGGAAGCTTTCTTT. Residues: CASSLASREAFF. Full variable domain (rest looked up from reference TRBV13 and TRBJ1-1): AAGVIQSPRHLIKEKRETATLKCYPIPRHDTVYWYQQGPGQDPQFLISFYEKMQSDKGSIPDRFSAQQFSDYHSELNMSSLELGDSALYFCASSLASREAFFGQGTRLTVV.

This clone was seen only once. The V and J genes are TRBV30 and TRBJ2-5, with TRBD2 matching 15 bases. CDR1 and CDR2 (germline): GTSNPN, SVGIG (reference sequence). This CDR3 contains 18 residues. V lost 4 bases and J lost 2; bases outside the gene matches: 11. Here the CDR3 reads CAWTGAGTSGGHQETQYF. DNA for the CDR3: TGTGCCTGGACAGGGGCAGGGACTAGCGGGGGGCATCAAGAGACCCAGTACTTC.

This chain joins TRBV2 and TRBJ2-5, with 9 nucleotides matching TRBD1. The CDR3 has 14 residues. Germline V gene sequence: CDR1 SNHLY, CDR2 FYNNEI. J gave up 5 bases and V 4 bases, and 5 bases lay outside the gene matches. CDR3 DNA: TGTGCCAGCAGTGGGACAGGGGTATGGGAGACCCAGTACTTC. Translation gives CASSGTGVWETQYF.

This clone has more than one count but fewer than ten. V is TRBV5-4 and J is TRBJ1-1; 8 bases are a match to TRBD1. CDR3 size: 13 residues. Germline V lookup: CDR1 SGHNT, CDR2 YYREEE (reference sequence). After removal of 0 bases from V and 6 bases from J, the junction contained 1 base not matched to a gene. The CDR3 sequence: CASSLGQGSEAFF. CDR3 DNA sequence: TGTGCCAGCAGCTTGGGACAGGGGTCTGAAGCTTTCTTT.

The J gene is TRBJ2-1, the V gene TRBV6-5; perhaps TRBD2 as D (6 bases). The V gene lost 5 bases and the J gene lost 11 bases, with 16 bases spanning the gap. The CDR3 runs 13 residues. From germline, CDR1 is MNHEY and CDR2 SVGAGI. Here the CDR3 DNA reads TGTGCCAGCAGTGCTCAAACCGGCGGGAAGCAGTTCTTC. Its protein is CASSAQTGGKQFF.

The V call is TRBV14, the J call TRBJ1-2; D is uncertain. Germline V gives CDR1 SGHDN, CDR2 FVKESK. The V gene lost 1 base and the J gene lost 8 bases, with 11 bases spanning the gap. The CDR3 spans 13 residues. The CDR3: CASSQVSRWGYTF. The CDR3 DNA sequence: TGTGCCAGCAGCCAAGTCTCTCGGTGGGGCTACACCTTC.

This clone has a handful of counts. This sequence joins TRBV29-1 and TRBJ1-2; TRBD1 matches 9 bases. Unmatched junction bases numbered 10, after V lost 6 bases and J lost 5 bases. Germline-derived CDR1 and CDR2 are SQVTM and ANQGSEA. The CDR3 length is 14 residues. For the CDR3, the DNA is TGCAGCGTCCCGGACAGGGGCCAGGGGTATGGCTACACCTTC. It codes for CSVPDRGQGYGYTF.

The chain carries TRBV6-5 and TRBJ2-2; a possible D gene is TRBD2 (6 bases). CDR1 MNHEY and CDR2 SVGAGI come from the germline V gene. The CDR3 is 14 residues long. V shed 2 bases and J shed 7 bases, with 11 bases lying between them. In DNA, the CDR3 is TGTGCCAGCAGTTACGGGGGGTCAAACGGGGAGCTGTTTTTT. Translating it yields CASSYGGSNGELFF.

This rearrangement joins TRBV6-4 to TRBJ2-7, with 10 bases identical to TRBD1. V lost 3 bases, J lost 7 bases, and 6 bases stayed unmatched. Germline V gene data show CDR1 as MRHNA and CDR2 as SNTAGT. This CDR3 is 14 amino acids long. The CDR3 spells CASSETGGDREQYF. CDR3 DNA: TGTGCCAGCAGTGAGACAGGGGGCGATCGGGAGCAGTACTTC.

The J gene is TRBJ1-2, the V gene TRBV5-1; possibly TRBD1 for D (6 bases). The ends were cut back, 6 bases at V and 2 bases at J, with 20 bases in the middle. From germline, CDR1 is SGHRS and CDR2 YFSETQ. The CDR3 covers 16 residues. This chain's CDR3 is CASKEQGWGGNYGYTF. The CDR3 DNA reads TGCGCCAGCAAAGAACAGGGCTGGGGGGGGAACTATGGCTACACCTTC.

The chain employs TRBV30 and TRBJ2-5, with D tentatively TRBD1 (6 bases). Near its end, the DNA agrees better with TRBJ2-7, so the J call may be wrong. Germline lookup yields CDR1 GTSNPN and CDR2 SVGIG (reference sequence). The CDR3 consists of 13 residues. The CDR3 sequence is CAWSVTGTGEQYF. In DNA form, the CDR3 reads TGTGCCTGGAGCGTTACAGGGACCGGCGAGCAGTACTTC.

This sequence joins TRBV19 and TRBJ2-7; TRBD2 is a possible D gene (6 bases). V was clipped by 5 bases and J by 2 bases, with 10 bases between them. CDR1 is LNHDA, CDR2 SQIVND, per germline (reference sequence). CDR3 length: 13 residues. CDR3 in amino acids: CASSWGVTYEQYF. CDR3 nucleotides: TGTGCCAGTAGTTGGGGGGTCACCTACGAGCAGTACTTC.

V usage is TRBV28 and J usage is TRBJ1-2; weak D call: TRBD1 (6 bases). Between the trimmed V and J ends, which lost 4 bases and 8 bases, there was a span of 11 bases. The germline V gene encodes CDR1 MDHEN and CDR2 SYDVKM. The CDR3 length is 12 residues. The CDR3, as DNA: TGTGCCAGCAGTTCCGACAGGAGCGGCTACACCTTC. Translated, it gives CASSSDRSGYTF.

In nucleotides, the CDR3 is TGTGCCAGTACCCTCTCATTGAGGAGGGGAAATCAGCCCCAGCATTTT. Amino acid sequence: CASTLSLRRGNQPQHF. The V gene is TRBV19, the J gene TRBJ1-5; tentatively, D is TRBD1 (5 bases). CDR1 is LNHDA and CDR2 is SQIVND in the germline V gene (reference sequence). The CDR3 covers 16 residues. With 7 bases removed from V and 4 bases from J, the gap between germline ends came to 20 bases.

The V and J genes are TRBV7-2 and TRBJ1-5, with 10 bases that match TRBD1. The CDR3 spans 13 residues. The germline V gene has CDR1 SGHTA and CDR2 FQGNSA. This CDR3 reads CATGQGQNQPQHF. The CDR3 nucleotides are TGTGCGACGGGACAGGGGCAAAATCAGCCCCAGCATTTT.

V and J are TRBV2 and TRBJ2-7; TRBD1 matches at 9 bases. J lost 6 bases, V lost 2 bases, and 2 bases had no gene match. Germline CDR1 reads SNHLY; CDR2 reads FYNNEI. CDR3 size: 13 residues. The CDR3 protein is CASSELTGGEQYF. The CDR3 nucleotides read TGTGCCAGCAGTGAATTGACAGGGGGCGAGCAGTACTTC.

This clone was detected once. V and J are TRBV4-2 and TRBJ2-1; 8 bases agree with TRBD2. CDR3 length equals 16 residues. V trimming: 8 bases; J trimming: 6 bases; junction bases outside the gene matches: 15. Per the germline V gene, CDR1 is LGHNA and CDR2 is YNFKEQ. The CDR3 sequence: CASSTWGPGGINEQFF. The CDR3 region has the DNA TGTGCCAGCTCTACGTGGGGCCCGGGGGGGATCAATGAGCAGTTCTTC.

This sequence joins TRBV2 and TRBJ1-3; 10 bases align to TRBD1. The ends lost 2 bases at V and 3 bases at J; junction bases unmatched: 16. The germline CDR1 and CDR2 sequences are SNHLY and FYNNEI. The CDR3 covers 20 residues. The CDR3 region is CASSETSPGQGNRIGNTIYF. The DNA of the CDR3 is TGTGCCAGCAGTGAAACTTCTCCGGGACAGGGGAATAGAATTGGAAACACCATATATTTT.

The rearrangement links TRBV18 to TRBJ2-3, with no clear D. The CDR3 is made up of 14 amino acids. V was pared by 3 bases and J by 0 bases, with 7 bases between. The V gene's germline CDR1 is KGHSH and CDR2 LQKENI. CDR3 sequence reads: CASSPLTSTDTQYF. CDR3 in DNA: TGTGCCAGCTCACCTTTAACTAGCACAGATACGCAGTATTTT.

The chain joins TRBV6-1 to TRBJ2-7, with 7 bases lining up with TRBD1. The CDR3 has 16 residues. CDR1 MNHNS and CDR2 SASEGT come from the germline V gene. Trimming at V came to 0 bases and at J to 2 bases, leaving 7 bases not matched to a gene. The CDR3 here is CASSEAQTGVAYEQYF. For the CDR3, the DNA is TGTGCCAGCAGTGAAGCGCAAACAGGGGTTGCCTACGAGCAGTACTTC.

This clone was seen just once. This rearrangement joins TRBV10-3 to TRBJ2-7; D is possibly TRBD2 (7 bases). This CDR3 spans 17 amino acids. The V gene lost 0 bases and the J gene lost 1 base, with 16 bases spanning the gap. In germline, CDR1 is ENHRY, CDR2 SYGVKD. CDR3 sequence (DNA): TGTGCCATCAGTGAGTCAAAGGGGGGGACATCTTCCTACGAGCAGTACTTC. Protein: CAISESKGGTSSYEQYF.

CDR3 loop: CASRTGSNEQFF. DNA for the CDR3: TGTGCCAGCAGGACAGGGAGTAATGAGCAGTTCTTC. The gene calls are TRBV6-6 and TRBJ2-1; TRBD1 matches at 7 bases. There are 12 residues in the CDR3. V was pared by 6 bases and J by 7 bases, with 3 bases of the junction left unmatched. Germline assignment: CDR1 MNHNY and CDR2 SVGAGI (reference sequence).

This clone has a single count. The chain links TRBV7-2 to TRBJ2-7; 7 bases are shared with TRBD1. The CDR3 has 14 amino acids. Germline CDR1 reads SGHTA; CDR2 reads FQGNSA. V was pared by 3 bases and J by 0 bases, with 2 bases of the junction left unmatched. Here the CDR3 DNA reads TGTGCCAGCAGCTTTCGGGACAGCTCCTACGAGCAGTACTTC. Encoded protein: CASSFRDSSYEQYF.

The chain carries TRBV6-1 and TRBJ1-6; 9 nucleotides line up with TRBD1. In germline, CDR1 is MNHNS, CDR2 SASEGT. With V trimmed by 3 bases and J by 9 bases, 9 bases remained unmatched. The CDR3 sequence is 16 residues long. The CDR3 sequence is CASSERRGQGFSPLHF. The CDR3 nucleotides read TGTGCCAGCAGTGAGAGGCGGGGACAGGGTTTTTCACCCCTCCACTTT.

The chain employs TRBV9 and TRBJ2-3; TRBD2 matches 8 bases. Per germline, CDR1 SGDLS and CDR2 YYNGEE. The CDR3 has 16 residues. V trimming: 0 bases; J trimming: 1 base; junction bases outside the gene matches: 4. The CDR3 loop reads CASSVGLAQGTDTQYF. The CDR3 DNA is TGTGCCAGCAGCGTAGGACTAGCGCAAGGCACAGATACGCAGTATTTT.

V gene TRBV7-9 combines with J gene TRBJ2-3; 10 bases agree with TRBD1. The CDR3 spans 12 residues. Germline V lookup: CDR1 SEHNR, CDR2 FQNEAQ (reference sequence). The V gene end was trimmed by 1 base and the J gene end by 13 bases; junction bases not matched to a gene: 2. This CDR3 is CASSLVTGGKYF. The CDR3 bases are TGTGCCAGCAGCTTAGTGACAGGGGGCAAGTATTTT.

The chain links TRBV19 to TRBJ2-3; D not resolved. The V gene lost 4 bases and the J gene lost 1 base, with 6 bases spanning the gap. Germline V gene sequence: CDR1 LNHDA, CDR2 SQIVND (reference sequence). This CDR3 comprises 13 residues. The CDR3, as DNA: TGTGCCAGTAGTAATGTCGGCACAGATACGCAGTATTTT. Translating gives CASSNVGTDTQYF. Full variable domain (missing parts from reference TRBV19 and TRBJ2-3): DGGITQSPKYLFRKEGQNVTLSCEQNLNHDAMYWYRQDPGQGLRLIYYSQIVNDFQKGDIAEGYSVSREKKESFPLTVTSAQKNPTAFYLCASSNVGTDTQYFGPGTRLTVL.